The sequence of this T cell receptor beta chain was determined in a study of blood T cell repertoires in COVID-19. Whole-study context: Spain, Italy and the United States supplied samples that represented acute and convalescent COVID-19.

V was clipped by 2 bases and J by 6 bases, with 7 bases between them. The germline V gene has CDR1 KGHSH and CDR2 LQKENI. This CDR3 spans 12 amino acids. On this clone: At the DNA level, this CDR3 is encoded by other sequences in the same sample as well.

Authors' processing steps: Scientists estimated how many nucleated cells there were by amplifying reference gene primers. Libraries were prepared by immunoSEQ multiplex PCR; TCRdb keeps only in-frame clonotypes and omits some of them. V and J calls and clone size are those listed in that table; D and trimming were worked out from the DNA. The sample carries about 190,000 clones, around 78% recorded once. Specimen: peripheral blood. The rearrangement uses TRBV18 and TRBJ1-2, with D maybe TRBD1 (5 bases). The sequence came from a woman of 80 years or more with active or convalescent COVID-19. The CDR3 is CASSPAGDGYTF. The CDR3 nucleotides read TGTGCCAGCTCACCAGCGGGGGATGGCTACACCTTC.